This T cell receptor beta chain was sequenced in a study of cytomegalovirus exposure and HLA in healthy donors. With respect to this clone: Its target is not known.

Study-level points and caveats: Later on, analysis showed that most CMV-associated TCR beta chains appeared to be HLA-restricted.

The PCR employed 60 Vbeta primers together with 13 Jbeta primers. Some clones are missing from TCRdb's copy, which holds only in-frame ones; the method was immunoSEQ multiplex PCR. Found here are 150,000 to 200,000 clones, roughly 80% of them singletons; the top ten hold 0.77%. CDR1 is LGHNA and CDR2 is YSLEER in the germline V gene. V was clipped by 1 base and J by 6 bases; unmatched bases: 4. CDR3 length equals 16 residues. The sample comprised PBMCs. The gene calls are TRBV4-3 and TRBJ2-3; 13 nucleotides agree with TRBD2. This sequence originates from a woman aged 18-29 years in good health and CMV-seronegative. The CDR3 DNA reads TGCGCCAGCAGCCAAGGAACTAGCGGGAGGGACGATACGCAGTATTTT. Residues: CASSQGTSGRDDTQYF.